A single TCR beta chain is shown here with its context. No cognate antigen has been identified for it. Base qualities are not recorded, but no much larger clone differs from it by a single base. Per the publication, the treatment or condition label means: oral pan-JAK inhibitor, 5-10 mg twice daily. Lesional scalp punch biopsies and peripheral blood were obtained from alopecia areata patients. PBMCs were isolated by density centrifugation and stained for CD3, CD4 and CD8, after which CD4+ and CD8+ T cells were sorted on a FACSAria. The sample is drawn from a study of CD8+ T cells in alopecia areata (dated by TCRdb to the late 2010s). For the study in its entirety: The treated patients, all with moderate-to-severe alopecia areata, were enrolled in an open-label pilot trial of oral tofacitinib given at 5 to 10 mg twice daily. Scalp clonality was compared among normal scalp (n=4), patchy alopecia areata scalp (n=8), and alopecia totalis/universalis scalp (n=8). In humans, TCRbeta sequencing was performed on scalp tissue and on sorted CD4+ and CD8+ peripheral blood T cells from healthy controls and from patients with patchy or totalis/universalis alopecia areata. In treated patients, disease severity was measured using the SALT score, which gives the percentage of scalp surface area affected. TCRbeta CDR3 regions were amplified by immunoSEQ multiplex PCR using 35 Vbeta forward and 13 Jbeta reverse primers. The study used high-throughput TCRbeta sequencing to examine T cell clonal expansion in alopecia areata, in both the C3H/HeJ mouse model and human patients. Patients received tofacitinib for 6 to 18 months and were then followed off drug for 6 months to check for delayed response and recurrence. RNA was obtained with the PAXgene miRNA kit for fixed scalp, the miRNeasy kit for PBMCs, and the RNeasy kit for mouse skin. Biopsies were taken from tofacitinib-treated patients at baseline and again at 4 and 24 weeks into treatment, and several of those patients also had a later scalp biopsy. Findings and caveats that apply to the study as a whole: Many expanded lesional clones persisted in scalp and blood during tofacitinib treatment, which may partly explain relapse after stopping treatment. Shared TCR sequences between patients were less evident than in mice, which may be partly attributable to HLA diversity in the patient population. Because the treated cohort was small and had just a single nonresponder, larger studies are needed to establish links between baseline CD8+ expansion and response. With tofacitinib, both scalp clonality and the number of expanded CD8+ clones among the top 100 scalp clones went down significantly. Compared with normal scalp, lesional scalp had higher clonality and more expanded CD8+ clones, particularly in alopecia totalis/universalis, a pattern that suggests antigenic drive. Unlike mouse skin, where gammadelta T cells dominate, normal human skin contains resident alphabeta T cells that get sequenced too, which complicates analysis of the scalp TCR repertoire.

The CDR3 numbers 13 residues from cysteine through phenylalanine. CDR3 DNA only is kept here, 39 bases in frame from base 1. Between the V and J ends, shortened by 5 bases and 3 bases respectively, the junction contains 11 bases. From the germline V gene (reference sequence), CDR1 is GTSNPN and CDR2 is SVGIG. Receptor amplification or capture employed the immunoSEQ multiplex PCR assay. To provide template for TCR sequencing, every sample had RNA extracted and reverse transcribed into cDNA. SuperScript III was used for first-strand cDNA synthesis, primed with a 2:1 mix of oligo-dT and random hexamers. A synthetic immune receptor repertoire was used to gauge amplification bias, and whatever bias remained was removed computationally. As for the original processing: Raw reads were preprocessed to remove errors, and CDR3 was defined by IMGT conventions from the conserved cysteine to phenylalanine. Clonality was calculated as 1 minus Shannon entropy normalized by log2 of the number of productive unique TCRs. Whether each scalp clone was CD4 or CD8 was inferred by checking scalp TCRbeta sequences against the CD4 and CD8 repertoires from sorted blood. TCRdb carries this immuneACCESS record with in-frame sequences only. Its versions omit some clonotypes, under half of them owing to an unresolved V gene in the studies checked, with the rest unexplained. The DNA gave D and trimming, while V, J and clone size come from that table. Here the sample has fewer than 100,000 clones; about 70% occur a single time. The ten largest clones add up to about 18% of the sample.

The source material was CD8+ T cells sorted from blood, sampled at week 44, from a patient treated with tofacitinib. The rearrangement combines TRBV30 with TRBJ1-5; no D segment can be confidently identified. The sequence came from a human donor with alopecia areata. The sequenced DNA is TGTGCCTGGGGTCCCGGGAACAATCAGCCCCAGCATTTT. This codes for CAWGPGNNQPQHF.